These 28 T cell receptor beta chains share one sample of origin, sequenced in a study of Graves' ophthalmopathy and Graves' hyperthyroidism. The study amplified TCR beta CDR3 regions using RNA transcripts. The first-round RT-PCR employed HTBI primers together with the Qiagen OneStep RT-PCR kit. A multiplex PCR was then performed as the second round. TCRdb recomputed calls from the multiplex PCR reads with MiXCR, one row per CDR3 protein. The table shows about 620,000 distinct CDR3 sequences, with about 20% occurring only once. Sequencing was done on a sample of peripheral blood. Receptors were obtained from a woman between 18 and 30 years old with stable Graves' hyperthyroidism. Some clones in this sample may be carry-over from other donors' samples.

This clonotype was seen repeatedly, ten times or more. This CDR3 is CASRLTGAGETQYF. The DNA of the CDR3 is TGTGCCAGCAGATTGACAGGGGCGGGAGAGACCCAGTACTTC. The V gene is TRBV28, the J gene TRBJ2-5; 8 positions agree with TRBD1. Germline-derived CDR1 and CDR2 are MDHEN and SYDVKM. J was trimmed by 4 bases and V by 6 bases; bases with no gene match: 7. CDR3 length: 14 amino acids.

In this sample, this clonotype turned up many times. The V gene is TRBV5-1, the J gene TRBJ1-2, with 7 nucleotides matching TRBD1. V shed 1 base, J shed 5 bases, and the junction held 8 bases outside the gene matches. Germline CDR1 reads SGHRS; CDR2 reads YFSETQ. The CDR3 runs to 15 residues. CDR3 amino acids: CASSLQGQSGYGYTF. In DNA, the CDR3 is TGCGCCAGCAGCTTGCAGGGACAGTCCGGATATGGCTACACCTTC. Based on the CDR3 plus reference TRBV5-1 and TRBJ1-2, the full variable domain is KAGVTQTPRYLIKTRGQQVTLSCSPISGHRSVSWYQQTPGQGLQFLFEYFSETQRNKGNFPGRFSGRQFSNSRSEMNVSTLELGDSALYLCASSLQGQSGYGYTFGSGTRLTVV.

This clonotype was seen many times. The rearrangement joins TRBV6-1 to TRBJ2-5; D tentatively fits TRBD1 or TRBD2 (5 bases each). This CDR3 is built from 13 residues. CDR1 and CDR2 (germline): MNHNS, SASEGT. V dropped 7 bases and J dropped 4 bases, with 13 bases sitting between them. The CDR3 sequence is CASTVWGLETQYF. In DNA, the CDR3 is TGTGCCAGCACGGTTTGGGGGTTAGAGACCCAGTACTTC.

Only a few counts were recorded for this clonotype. As DNA, the CDR3 is TGTGCCAGCAGTACTAGGACAGGGGTTTACCAAGAGACCCAGTACTTC. It codes for CASSTRTGVYQETQYF. The V call is TRBV12-3 or TRBV12-4, the J call TRBJ2-5; 9 bases match TRBD1. The CDR3 runs to 16 residues. V lost 5 bases and J lost 0; bases outside the gene matches: 7.

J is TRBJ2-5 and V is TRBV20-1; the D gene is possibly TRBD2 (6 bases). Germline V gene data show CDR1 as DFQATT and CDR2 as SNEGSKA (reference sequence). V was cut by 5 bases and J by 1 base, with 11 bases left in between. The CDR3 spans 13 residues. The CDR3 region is CSAGGTAQETQYF. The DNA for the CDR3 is TGCAGTGCTGGGGGGACGGCCCAAGAGACCCAGTACTTC.

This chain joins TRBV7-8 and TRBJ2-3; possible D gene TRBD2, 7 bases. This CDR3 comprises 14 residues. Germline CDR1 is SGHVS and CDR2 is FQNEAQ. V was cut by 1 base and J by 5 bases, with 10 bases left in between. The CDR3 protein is CASSLGGGRDTQYF. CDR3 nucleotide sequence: TGTGCCAGCAGCTTAGGGGGGGGCAGAGATACGCAGTATTTT.

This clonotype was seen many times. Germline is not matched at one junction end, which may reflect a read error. The CDR3 reads CASRLAGAYEQHF. DNA for the CDR3: TGTGCCAGCAGACTAGCGGGGGCCTACGAGCAGCACTTC. The rearrangement joins TRBV12-3 or TRBV12-4 to TRBJ2-7; the match to TRBD2 covers 11 bases. The CDR3 contains 13 residues.

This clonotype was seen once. The CDR3 nucleotides are TGCAGTGTACAAGAGGGGGGTGGGGGCAATCAGCCCCAGCATTTT. This sequence encodes CSVQEGGGGNQPQHF. The chain links TRBV20-1 to TRBJ1-5; D perhaps matches TRBD1 (6 bases). CDR1 is DFQATT and CDR2 is SNEGSKA in the germline V gene (reference sequence). The CDR3 is 15 amino acids. Trimming pared 7 bases from V and 2 bases from J, leaving 18 bases between.

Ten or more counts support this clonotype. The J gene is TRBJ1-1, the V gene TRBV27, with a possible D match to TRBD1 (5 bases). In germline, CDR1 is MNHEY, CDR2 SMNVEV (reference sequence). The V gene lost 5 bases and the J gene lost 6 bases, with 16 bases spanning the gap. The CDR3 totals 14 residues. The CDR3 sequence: CASSPQQGVAEAFF. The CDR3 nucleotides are TGTGCCAGCAGTCCCCAACAAGGGGTGGCTGAAGCTTTCTTT.

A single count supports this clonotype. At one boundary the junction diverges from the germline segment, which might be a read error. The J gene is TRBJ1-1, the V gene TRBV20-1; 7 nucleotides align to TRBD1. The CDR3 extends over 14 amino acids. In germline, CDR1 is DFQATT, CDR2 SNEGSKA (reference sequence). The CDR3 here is CSAREGARITESFF. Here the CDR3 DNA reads TGCAGTGCTAGGGAGGGGGCCAGGATCACTGAATCTTTCTTT.

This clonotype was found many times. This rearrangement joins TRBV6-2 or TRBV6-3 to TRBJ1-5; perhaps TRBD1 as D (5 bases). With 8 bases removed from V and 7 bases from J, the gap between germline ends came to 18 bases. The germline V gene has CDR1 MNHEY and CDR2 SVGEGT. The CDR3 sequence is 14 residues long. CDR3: CASHDSGSGQPQHF. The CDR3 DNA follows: TGTGCCAGCCACGACAGTGGCTCGGGACAGCCCCAGCATTTT.

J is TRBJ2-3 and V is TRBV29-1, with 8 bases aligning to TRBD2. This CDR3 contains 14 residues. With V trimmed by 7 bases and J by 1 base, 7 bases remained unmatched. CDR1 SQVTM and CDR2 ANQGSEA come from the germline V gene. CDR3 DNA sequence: TGCAGCGCCCGGGGGGGGCTAGGCACAGATACGCAGTATTTT. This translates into CSARGGLGTDTQYF.

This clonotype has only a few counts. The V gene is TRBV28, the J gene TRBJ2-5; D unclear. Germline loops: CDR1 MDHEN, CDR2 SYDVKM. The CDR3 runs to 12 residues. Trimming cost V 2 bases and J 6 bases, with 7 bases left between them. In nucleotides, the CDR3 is TGTGCCAGCAGTTTACTGGGGAAGACCCAGTACTTC. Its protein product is CASSLLGKTQYF.

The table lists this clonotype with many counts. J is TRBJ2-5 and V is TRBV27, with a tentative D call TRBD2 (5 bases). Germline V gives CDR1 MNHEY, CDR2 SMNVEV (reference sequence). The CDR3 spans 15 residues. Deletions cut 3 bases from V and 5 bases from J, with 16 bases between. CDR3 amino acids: CASSFSGGPGETQYF. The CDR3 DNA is TGTGCCAGCAGTTTTTCGGGCGGGCCGGGGGAGACCCAGTACTTC.

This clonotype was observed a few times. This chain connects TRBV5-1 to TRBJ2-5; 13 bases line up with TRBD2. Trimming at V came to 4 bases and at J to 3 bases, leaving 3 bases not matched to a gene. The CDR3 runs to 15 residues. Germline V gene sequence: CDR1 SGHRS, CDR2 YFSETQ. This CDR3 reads CASSRGTSGEETQYF. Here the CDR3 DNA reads TGCGCCAGCAGCCGAGGGACTAGCGGGGAAGAGACCCAGTACTTC.

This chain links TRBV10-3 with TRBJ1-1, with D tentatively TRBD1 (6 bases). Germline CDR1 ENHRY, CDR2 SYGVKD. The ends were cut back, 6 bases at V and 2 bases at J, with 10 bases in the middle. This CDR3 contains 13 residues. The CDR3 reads CAIRLGTNTEAFF. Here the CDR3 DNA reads TGTGCCATCAGGCTAGGGACAAACACTGAAGCTTTCTTT.

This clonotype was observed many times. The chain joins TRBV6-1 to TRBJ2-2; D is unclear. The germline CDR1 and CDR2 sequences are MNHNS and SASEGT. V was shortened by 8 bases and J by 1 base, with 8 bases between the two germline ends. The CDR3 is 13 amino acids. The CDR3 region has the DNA TGTGCCAGCGAGGCAGAGAACACCGGGGAGCTGTTTTTT. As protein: CASEAENTGELFF.

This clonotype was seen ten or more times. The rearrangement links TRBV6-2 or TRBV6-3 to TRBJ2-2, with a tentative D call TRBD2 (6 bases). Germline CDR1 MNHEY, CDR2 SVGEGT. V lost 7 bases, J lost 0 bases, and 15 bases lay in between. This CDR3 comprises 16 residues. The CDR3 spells CASTGRLVANTGELFF. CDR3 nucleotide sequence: TGTGCCAGCACCGGACGACTAGTCGCGAACACCGGGGAGCTGTTTTTT.

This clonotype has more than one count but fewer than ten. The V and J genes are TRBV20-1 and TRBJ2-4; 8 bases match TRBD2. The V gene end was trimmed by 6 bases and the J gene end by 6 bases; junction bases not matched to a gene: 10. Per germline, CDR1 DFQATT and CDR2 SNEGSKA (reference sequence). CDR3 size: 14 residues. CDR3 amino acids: CSATPALAVNIQYF. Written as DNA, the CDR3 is TGCAGTGCGACGCCCGCACTAGCGGTAAACATTCAGTACTTC.

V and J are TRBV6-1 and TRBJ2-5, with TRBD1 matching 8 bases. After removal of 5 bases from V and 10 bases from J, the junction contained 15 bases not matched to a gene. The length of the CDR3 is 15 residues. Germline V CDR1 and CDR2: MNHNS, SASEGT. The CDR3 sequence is CASSRVRGRLGYQYF. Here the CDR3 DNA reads TGTGCCAGCAGTCGGGTCAGGGGGCGCCTGGGGTACCAGTACTTC.

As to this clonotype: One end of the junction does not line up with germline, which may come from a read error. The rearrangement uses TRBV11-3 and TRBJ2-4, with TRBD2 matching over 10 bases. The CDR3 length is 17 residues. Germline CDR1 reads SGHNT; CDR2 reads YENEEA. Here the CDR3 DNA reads TGTGCCAGCAGCTTAAGGCTAGCGGGAGTTGAGGTCGATGAGAAGTTCTTC. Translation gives CASSLRLAGVEVDEKFF.

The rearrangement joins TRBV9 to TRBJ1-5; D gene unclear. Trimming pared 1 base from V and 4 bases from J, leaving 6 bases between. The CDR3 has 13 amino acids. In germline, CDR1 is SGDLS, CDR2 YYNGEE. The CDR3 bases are TGTGCCAGCAGCGTACTGGGAAATCAGCCCCAGCATTTT. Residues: CASSVLGNQPQHF.

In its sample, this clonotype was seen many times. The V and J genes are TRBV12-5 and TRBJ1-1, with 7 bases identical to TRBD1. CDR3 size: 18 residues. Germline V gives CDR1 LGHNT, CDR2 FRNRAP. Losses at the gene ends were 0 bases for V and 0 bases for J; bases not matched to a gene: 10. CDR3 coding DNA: TGTGCTAGTGGTTTGGTACAGGACGGGACAGCGCTGAACACTGAAGCTTTCTTT. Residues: CASGLVQDGTALNTEAFF.

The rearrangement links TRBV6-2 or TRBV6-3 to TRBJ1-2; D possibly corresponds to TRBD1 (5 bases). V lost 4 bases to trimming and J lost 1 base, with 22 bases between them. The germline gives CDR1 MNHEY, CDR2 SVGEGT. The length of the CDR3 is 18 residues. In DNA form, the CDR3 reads TGTGCCAGCAGTTCCCTTTACCAAGGGACGGAACTTAACTATGGCTACACCTTC. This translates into CASSSLYQGTELNYGYTF.

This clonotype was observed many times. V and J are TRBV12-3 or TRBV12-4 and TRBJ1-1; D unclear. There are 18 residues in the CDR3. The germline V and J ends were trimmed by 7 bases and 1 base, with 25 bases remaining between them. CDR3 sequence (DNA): TGTGCCAGCATTACCCACCTGGTTAATAGAGTCACGAACACTGAAGCTTTCTTT. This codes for CASITHLVNRVTNTEAFF.

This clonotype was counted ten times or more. The CDR3 protein is CASSLGTSNTEAFF. For the CDR3, the DNA is TGTGCCAGCAGCCTCGGGACATCGAACACTGAAGCTTTCTTT. The gene calls are TRBV11-3 and TRBJ1-1, with D perhaps matching TRBD1 (6 bases). Germline V gene lookup returns CDR1 SGHNT and CDR2 YENEEA. The CDR3 has 14 residues. Trimming pared 5 bases from V and 1 base from J, leaving 11 bases between.

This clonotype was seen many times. The CDR3 loop reads CASSLSPLSPPYEYF. CDR3 coding DNA: TGTGCCAGCAGCCTTAGTCCCCTGTCCCCACCATACGAGTACTTC. The chain links TRBV12-3 or TRBV12-4 to TRBJ2-7; the D is unclear. The V gene lost 6 bases and the J gene lost 11 bases, with 26 bases spanning the gap. This CDR3 comprises 15 residues.

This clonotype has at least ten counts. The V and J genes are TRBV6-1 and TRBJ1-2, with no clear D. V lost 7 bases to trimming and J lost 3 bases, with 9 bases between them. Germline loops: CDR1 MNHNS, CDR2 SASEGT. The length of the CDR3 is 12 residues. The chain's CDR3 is CASTQTDYGYTF. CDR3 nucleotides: TGTGCCAGCACCCAGACCGACTATGGCTACACCTTC.